This T cell receptor beta chain appears in the sequencing data of a study of T cells in Graves' hyperthyroidism and ophthalmopathy. Overall study results and limits: A 13 V-J signature model discriminated ophthalmopathy versus stable hyperthyroidism. Ophthalmopathy was predicted by the model a median of roughly 6.7 months ahead of onset. Blood also showed most of the thyroid clonotypes that were expanded above 0.001.

Patients were excluded because of uncontrolled infection, other autoimmune disease, pregnancy or lactation. From RNA transcripts, TCR beta CDR3 regions were amplified. RT-PCR in the first round (using the HTBI primer set) targeted the TCR CDR3. TCRdb reprocessed the multiplex PCR reads with MiXCR, giving one entry per CDR3 protein. The sample consists of hundreds of thousands of distinct CDR3 sequences, around 45% of them appearing once. On this clonotype itself: Its antigen is not identified.

Germline-derived CDR1 and CDR2 are LNHNV and YYDKDF (reference sequence). The CDR3 length is 16 residues. With 0 bases clipped from V and 5 bases from J, the junction kept 5 bases outside the gene matches. This receptor was obtained from a woman in her late teens or twenties with Graves' hyperthyroidism. The sequenced sample consisted of peripheral blood or thyroid tissue (not recorded which). The genes are TRBV15 and TRBJ2-7; the match to TRBD1 covers 12 bases. The CDR3 DNA reads TGTGCCACCAGCAGAGATCGGGGACAGGGGGCTGACGAGCAGTACTTC. It specifies CATSRDRGQGADEQYF.